These 25 T cell receptor beta chains share one sample of origin, sequenced in a study of post-analysis software for immune sequencing data. Prepared libraries of TCR beta cDNA carried unique molecular identifiers. One entry per CDR3 protein, called by TCRdb with MiXCR from the PCR reads. The sample holds fewer than 850,000 distinct CDR3 sequences, 35% to 55% seen once. Study-level findings and limits: About five TRBV segments occurring more often in patients than controls included TRBV5-6, TRBV5-1 and TRBV20-1.

Their recognized antigens are unknown. Sequencing used blood. Receptors originate from a girl under 18 with multiple sclerosis.

This clonotype appeared a few times. CDR3 protein: CASRSSASSYEQYF. The CDR3 DNA follows: TGTGCCAGCAGATCTAGCGCAAGCTCCTACGAGCAGTACTTC. The chain recombines TRBV27 with TRBJ2-7, with D possibly TRBD2 on 6 matching bases. The CDR3 spans 14 residues. Trimming shortened V by 6 bases and J by 0 bases, and 12 bases separated the two germline ends. CDR1 is MNHEY and CDR2 is SMNVEV in the germline V gene (reference sequence).

This clonotype was detected only a few times. The chain is built from TRBV5-1 and TRBJ1-1; the D is unclear. This CDR3 has 13 residues. Germline V gene data show CDR1 as SGHRS and CDR2 as YFSETQ. Between the trimmed V and J ends, which lost 4 bases and 10 bases, there was a span of 17 bases. Here the CDR3 DNA reads TGCGCCAGCAGCGCCGGACTGCCCGCCGGAGCTTTCTTT. It translates to CASSAGLPAGAFF.

This clonotype was counted only a few times. The chain recombines TRBV20-1 with TRBJ1-5, with D possibly being TRBD1 (5 bases). Germline CDR1 DFQATT, CDR2 SNEGSKA (reference sequence). The V and J ends lost 5 bases and 1 base respectively, with 12 bases between them. This CDR3 is 14 amino acids long. The CDR3 nucleotides read TGCAGTGCTCGGGGGGGTTCCAGCAATCAGCCCCAGCATTTT. Protein product: CSARGGSSNQPQHF.

In its sample, this clonotype was seen a few times. The chain has TRBV4-3 and TRBJ2-1; D ambiguous. Germline CDR1 reads LGHNA; CDR2 reads YSLEER. The CDR3 is 13 residues long. V shed 0 bases and J shed 7 bases, with 7 bases lying between them. The DNA of the CDR3 is TGCGCCAGCAGCCAAGACTGGACGAATGAGCAGTTCTTC. Translated: CASSQDWTNEQFF.

The chain couples TRBV5-1 to TRBJ2-7; 9 nucleotides agree with TRBD1. The trim removed 4 bases at V and 3 bases at J, leaving 8 bases unmatched. Looked up from germline, CDR1 is SGHRS and CDR2 is YFSETQ. This CDR3 contains 15 residues. CDR3 DNA sequence: TGCGCCAGCAGCCCAGGCGGGACAGGGCTCTACGAGCAGTACTTC. This translates into CASSPGGTGLYEQYF.

This clonotype was picked up a small number of times. The chain combines TRBV12-3 or TRBV12-4 with TRBJ1-5; 7 positions match TRBD1. The CDR3 consists of 14 residues. V lost 6 bases and J lost 7; bases outside the gene matches: 9. The CDR3 spells CASRATGERQPQHF. The CDR3 nucleotides read TGTGCCAGCAGGGCAACAGGGGAACGGCAGCCCCAGCATTTT.

The rearrangement links TRBV3-1 to TRBJ2-4, with 8 bases identical to TRBD2. The DNA end is more similar to TRBJ2-7, so the J call may be wrong. There are 15 residues in the CDR3. CDR1 and CDR2 from the germline V gene are LGHDT and YNNKEL (reference sequence). The CDR3 DNA follows: TGTGCCAGCAGCCACCAAACTAGCGGTGCCTACGAGCAGTACTTC. Translation gives CASSHQTSGAYEQYF.

This clonotype was observed a few times. The V gene is TRBV9, the J gene TRBJ2-1; 9 bases agree with TRBD2. Looked up from germline, CDR1 is SGDLS and CDR2 is YYNGEE. J lost 5 bases, V lost 7 bases, and 4 bases had no gene match. This CDR3 contains 13 residues. CDR3 DNA: TGTGCCAGCGGGCCTAGCGGGGACAATGAGCAGTTCTTC. This sequence encodes CASGPSGDNEQFF.

This clonotype was recorded only once. The J gene is TRBJ1-5, the V gene TRBV28; D is perhaps TRBD1 (5 bases). V lost 2 bases and J lost 7, with 15 bases in between. Germline values: CDR1 MDHEN, CDR2 SYDVKM. This CDR3 contains 15 residues. CDR3 loop: CASSLRGGGLQPQHF. DNA of the CDR3: TGTGCCAGCAGTTTACGGGGGGGAGGATTACAGCCCCAGCATTTT.

With regard to this clonotype: An end of the junction does not agree with germline; a read error may underlie this. V and J are TRBV14 and TRBJ1-2; the D gene is possibly TRBD1 (5 bases). The CDR3 loop spans 12 amino acids. CDR1 and CDR2 (germline): SGHDN, FVKESK. CDR3 sequence: CVSSSGVYGYTF. CDR3 nucleotides: TGTGTCAGCAGTTCGGGGGTCTATGGCTACACCTTC.

The genes are TRBV6-5 and TRBJ2-1; D tentatively reads TRBD1 or TRBD2 (5 bases each). Germline CDR1 MNHEY, CDR2 SVGAGI. The CDR3 extends over 17 amino acids. V was clipped by 0 bases and J by 3 bases, with 15 bases between them. The CDR3 protein is CASSYSIEGRLYNEQFF. CDR3 coding DNA: TGTGCCAGCAGTTACTCGATCGAGGGGCGGCTCTACAATGAGCAGTTCTTC.

The rearrangement joins TRBV6-2 or TRBV6-3 to TRBJ2-1; no firm D call. The germline V and J ends were trimmed by 8 bases and 7 bases, with 15 bases remaining between them. Germline V gene lookup returns CDR1 MNHEY and CDR2 SVGEGT. The CDR3 has 13 residues. The DNA for the CDR3 is TGTGCCAGCCTGCCTTCTACTGGAAATGAGCAGTTCTTC. Protein: CASLPSTGNEQFF.

V gene TRBV27 combines with J gene TRBJ2-7; possible D gene TRBD1, 6 bases. V was clipped by 6 bases and J by 2 bases, with 17 bases between them. The CDR3 is 15 amino acids. Germline V CDR1 and CDR2: MNHEY, SMNVEV (reference sequence). Here the CDR3 reads CASRITPGATYEQYF. The DNA for the CDR3 is TGTGCCAGCAGAATAACCCCAGGGGCTACCTACGAGCAGTACTTC.

This chain uses TRBV30 with TRBJ1-2; D may be TRBD1 (6 bases). Germline CDR1 is GTSNPN and CDR2 is SVGIG (reference sequence). The CDR3 covers 10 residues. Trimming took 5 bases from V and 8 from J, leaving 9 bases between them. The CDR3 sequence: CAWQGLGYTF. The DNA of the CDR3 is TGTGCCTGGCAGGGGTTAGGCTACACCTTC.

V gene TRBV20-1 combines with J gene TRBJ2-7, with D maybe TRBD2 (6 bases). CDR1 and CDR2 from the germline V gene are DFQATT and SNEGSKA (reference sequence). V shed 1 base and J shed 4 bases, with 17 bases lying between them. The CDR3 extends over 15 amino acids. The CDR3 region is CSARGTGGFGYEQYF. CDR3 nucleotide sequence: TGCAGTGCTAGAGGCACCGGGGGATTTGGTTACGAGCAGTACTTC.

Only a few counts were recorded for this clonotype. V is TRBV20-1 and J is TRBJ2-5; D may be TRBD1 or TRBD2 (5 bases each). CDR1 is DFQATT, CDR2 SNEGSKA, per germline (reference sequence). The CDR3 loop spans 12 amino acids. With 6 bases removed from V and 1 base from J, the gap between germline ends came to 9 bases. The CDR3 DNA sequence: TGCAGTGCAGGGACGGCCCAAGAGACCCAGTACTTC. Translating gives CSAGTAQETQYF.

This clonotype was seen a handful of times. The chain couples TRBV7-6 to TRBJ2-7; D is undetermined. Between the trimmed V and J ends, which lost 1 base and 0 bases, there was a span of 10 bases. Per germline, CDR1 SGHVS and CDR2 FNYEAQ. This CDR3 contains 15 residues. CDR3 region: CASSLEGSTSYEQYF. In DNA, the CDR3 is TGTGCCAGCAGCTTAGAGGGCTCTACCTCCTACGAGCAGTACTTC.

The rearrangement uses TRBV5-1 and TRBJ2-7; D is unclear. CDR1 is SGHRS and CDR2 is YFSETQ in the germline V gene. Trimming took off 1 base at V and 3 bases at J, with 8 bases between the two ends. This CDR3 is 13 amino acids long. This CDR3 reads CASSLSAYYEQYF. The DNA for the CDR3 is TGCGCCAGCAGCTTGTCGGCTTACTACGAGCAGTACTTC.

The chain has TRBV25-1 and TRBJ2-1; a weak D match, TRBD2 (6 bases). The CDR3 has 13 residues. Germline V gene lookup returns CDR1 MGHDK and CDR2 SYGVNS. Deletions cut 3 bases from V and 9 bases from J, with 12 bases between. The CDR3 nucleotides read TGTGCCAGCAGTGATTGGGGGGAGGTTGAGCAGTTCTTC. Protein: CASSDWGEVEQFF.

The chain couples TRBV7-8 to TRBJ2-1, with 12 bases fitting TRBD2. This CDR3 spans 12 amino acids. Germline trimming cut 3 bases from V and 15 bases from J; bases unmatched to any gene: 3. In germline, CDR1 is SGHVS, CDR2 FQNEAQ. CDR3 sequence: CASSLGLAGGFF. Written as DNA, the CDR3 is TGTGCCAGCAGCTTGGGACTAGCGGGTGGGTTCTTC. The whole variable domain, filled in from reference TRBV7-8 and TRBJ2-1, reads GAGVSQSPRYKVAKRGQDVALRCDPISGHVSLFWYQQALGQGPEFLTYFQNEAQLDKSGLPSDRFFAERPEGSVSTLKIQRTQQEDSAVYLCASSLGLAGGFFGPGTRLTVL.

For the CDR3, the DNA is TGTGCCAGCAGCTTATCCGCAGGTTCCGGCTATGGCTACACCTTC. It translates to CASSLSAGSGYGYTF. The J gene is TRBJ1-2, the V gene TRBV7-9; the D is unclear. This CDR3 spans 15 amino acids. The V end lost 2 bases, the J end lost 4 bases, and 14 bases lay between the germline ends. CDR1 and CDR2 from the germline V gene are SEHNR and FQNEAQ (reference sequence).

The chain uses TRBV3-1 and TRBJ1-2; D is perhaps TRBD1 (6 bases). This CDR3 contains 15 residues. V lost 0 bases and J lost 7, with 15 bases in between. Germline-derived CDR1 and CDR2 are LGHDT and YNNKEL (reference sequence). This CDR3 is CASSQDNRGARGYTF. The DNA of the CDR3 is TGTGCCAGCAGCCAAGATAATCGGGGGGCCCGTGGCTACACCTTC.

The rearrangement uses TRBV28 and TRBJ2-7; D gene uncertain. The CDR3 runs 13 residues. Germline loops: CDR1 MDHEN, CDR2 SYDVKM. The germline V and J ends were trimmed by 8 bases and 1 base, with 12 bases remaining between them. CDR3 protein: CASLPPGSYEQYF. DNA for the CDR3: TGTGCCAGCCTTCCTCCAGGATCCTACGAGCAGTACTTC.

V and J are TRBV5-1 and TRBJ2-7; D assignment may be TRBD1 or TRBD2 (5 bases each). CDR1 and CDR2 (germline): SGHRS, YFSETQ. V lost 7 bases, J lost 3 bases, and 17 bases lay in between. The CDR3 runs to 14 residues. The CDR3 nucleotides read TGCGCCAGCGCCATGGGGGAAGGAGGCTACGAGCAGTACTTC. Protein product: CASAMGEGGYEQYF.

This chain links TRBV7-9 with TRBJ2-7; TRBD2 is a possible D gene (5 bases). The CDR3 loop spans 14 amino acids. The V gene's germline CDR1 is SEHNR and CDR2 FQNEAQ (reference sequence). V gave up 4 bases and J gave up 3 bases, with 13 bases separating them. The CDR3 protein is CASSSLSRGYEQYF. The DNA of the CDR3 is TGTGCCAGCAGCTCCCTATCTCGGGGCTACGAGCAGTACTTC.